The sequence of this T cell receptor (beta chain) was determined in a study of blood T cells in healthy people across ages. Study-level findings and limits: It was held that diversity estimates obtained from one million T cells represented underestimates.

Per-sample PBMC isolation yielded at least 7 million cells. Using a J-beta primer mix together with a sample-barcoded 5' primer, a second PCR was run for about 6 to 11 cycles. MiXCR, run by TCRdb on the 5' RACE reads, gives a single entry per CDR3 protein. The repertoire holds about 1.4 million distinct CDR3 sequences, approximately 60% seen once, with over 5.5% in the top ten. Trimming stripped 3 bases from V and 6 bases from J, with 13 bases between. The CDR3 sequence is 13 residues long. The germline CDR1 and CDR2 sequences are DFQATT and SNEGSKA (reference sequence). This clonotype was counted between two and nine times. Its antigen is unidentified.

Material: blood. The TCR originated in a man younger than 35 in good health. The V gene is TRBV20-1, the J gene TRBJ2-3, with a weak D call TRBD2 (5 bases). The CDR3 region is CSARLGEWDTQYF. CDR3 sequence (DNA): TGCAGTGCTAGGCTCGGGGAATGGGATACGCAGTATTTT.